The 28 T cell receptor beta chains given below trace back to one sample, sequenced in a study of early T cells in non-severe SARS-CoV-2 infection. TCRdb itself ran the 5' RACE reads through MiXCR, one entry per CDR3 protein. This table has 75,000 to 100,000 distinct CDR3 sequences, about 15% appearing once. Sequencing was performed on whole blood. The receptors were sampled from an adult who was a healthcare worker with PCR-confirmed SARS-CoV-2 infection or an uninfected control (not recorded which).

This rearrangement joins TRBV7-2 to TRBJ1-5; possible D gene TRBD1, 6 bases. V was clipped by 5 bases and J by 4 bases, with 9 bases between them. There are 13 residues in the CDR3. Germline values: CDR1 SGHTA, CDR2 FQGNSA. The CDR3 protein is CASSQQGNQPQHF. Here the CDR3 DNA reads TGTGCCAGCAGCCAACAGGGAAATCAGCCCCAGCATTTT.

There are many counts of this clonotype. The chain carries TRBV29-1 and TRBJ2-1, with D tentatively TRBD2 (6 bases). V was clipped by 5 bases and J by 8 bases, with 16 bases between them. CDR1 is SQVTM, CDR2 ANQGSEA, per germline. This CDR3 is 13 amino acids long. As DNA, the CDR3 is TGCAGCGTTCAACCAGGAGGGGCGGATGAGCAGTTCTTC. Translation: CSVQPGGADEQFF.

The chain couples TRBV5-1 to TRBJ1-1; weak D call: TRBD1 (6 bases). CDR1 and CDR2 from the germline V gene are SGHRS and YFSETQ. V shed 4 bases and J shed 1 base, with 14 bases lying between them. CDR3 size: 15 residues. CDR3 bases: TGCGCCAGCAGCCACACCCGGACAGAGAACACTGAAGCTTTCTTT. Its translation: CASSHTRTENTEAFF.

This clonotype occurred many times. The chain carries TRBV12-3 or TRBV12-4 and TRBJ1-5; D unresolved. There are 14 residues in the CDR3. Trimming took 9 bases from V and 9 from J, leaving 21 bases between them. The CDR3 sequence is CASSRWQSTGPQHF. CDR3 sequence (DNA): TGTGCCAGTTCTCGGTGGCAGAGTACTGGGCCCCAGCATTTT.

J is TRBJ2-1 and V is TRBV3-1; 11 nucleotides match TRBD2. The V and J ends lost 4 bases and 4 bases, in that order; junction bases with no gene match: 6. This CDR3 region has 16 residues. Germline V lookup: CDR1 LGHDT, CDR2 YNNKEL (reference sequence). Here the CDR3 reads CASSPKGTSGYNEQFF. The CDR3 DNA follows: TGTGCCAGCAGCCCGAAAGGGACTAGCGGTTACAATGAGCAGTTCTTC.

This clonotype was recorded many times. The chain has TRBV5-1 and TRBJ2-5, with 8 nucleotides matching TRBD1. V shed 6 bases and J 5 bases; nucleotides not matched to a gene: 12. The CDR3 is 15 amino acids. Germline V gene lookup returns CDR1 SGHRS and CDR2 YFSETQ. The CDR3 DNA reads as TGCGCCAGCACCAAAGTGGCAGGGGGCCTCGAGACCCAGTACTTC. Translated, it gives CASTKVAGGLETQYF. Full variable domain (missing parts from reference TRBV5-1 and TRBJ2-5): KAGVTQTPRYLIKTRGQQVTLSCSPISGHRSVSWYQQTPGQGLQFLFEYFSETQRNKGNFPGRFSGRQFSNSRSEMNVSTLELGDSALYLCASTKVAGGLETQYFGPGTRLLVL.

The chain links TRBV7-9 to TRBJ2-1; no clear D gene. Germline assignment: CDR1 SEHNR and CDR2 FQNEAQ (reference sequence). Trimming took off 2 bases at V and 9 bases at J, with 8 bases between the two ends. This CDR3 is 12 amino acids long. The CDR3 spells CASSLLHPEQFF. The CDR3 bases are TGTGCCAGCAGCTTACTCCACCCTGAGCAGTTCTTC.

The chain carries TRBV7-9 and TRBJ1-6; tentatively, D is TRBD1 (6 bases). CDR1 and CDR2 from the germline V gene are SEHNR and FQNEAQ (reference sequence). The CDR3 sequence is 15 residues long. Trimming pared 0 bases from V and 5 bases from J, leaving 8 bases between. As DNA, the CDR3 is TGTGCCAGCAGCTTAGCGGGACACGATAATTCACCCCTCCACTTT. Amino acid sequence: CASSLAGHDNSPLHF.

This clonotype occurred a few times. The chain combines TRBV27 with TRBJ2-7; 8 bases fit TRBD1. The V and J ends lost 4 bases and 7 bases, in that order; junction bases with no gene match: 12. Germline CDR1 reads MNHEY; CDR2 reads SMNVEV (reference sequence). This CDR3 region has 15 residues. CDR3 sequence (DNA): TGTGCCAGCAGTTCAAGTCCGGACAGGGTAGAAGAGCAGTACTTC. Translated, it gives CASSSSPDRVEEQYF.

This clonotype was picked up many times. CDR3 sequence (DNA): TGCGCCAGCAGTAGCGGGAGAGATCGTCTGTTCTTC. Protein sequence: CASSSGRDRLFF. This rearrangement joins TRBV5-1 to TRBJ2-1, with TRBD2 matching over 9 bases. V lost 5 bases and J lost 15; bases outside the gene matches: 9. Germline V gene sequence: CDR1 SGHRS, CDR2 YFSETQ. This CDR3 has 12 residues.

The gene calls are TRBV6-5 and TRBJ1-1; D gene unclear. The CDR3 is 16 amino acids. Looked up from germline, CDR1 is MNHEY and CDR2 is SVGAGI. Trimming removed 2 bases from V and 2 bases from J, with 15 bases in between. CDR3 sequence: CASSYASLRTNTEAFF. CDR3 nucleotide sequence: TGTGCCAGCAGTTACGCCTCCTTAAGAACCAACACTGAAGCTTTCTTT.

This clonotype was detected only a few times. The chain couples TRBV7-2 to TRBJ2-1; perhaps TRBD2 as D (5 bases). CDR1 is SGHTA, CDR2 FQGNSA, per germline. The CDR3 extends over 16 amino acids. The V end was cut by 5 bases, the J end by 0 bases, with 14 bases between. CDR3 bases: TGTGCCAGCAGCCCTAGAGCGGCCAGCTCCTACAATGAGCAGTTCTTC. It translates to CASSPRAASSYNEQFF.

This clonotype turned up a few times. The CDR3 reads CASRERAGVYSGANVLTF. The CDR3 DNA sequence: TGTGCCAGCAGAGAGCGAGCGGGGGTCTACTCTGGGGCCAACGTCCTGACTTTC. The gene calls are TRBV2 and TRBJ2-6; 8 bases match TRBD2. The CDR3 sequence is 18 residues long. The trim removed 6 bases at V and 0 bases at J, leaving 10 bases unmatched. Germline loops: CDR1 SNHLY, CDR2 FYNNEI.

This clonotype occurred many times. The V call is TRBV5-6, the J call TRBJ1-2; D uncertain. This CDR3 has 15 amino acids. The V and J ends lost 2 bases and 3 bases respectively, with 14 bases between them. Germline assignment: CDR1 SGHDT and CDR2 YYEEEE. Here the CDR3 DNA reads TGTGCCAGCAGCTTTGGATATATTGGGGACTATGGCTACACCTTC. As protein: CASSFGYIGDYGYTF.

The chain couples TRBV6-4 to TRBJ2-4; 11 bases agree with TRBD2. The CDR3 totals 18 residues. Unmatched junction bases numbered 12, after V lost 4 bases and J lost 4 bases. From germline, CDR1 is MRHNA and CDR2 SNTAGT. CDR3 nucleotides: TGTGCCAGCAGTGTCGGACTAGCGGGTTCAGGGGTGAAAAACATTCAGTACTTC. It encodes CASSVGLAGSGVKNIQYF.

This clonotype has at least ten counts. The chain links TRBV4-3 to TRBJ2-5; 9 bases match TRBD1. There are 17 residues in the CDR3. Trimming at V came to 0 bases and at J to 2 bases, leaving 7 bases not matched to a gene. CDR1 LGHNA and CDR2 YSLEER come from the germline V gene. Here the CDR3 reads CASSQEHDRGNQETQYF. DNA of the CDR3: TGCGCCAGCAGCCAAGAACACGACAGGGGGAATCAAGAGACCCAGTACTTC.

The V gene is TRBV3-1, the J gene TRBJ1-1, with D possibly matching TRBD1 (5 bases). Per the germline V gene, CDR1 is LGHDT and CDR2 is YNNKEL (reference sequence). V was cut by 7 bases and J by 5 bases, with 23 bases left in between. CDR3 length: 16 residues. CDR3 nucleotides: TGTGCCAGCAACTCTCCCGGAGAGGGGTGGGGGACTGAAGCTTTCTTT. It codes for CASNSPGEGWGTEAFF.

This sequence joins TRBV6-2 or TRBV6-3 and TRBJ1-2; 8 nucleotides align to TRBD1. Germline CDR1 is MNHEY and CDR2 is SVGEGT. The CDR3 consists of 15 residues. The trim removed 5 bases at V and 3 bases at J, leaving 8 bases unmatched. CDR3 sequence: CASSPRTGTYYGYTF. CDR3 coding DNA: TGTGCCAGCAGTCCACGGACAGGGACGTACTATGGCTACACCTTC.

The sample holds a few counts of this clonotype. The CDR3 region is CASSQEGRNTEAFF. The CDR3 bases are TGCGCCAGCAGCCAAGAGGGGCGGAACACTGAAGCTTTCTTT. The rearrangement uses TRBV4-3 and TRBJ1-1, with a weak D call TRBD1 (5 bases). The CDR3 has 14 amino acids. V was cut by 0 bases and J by 1 base, with 6 bases left in between. The V gene's germline CDR1 is LGHNA and CDR2 YSLEER.

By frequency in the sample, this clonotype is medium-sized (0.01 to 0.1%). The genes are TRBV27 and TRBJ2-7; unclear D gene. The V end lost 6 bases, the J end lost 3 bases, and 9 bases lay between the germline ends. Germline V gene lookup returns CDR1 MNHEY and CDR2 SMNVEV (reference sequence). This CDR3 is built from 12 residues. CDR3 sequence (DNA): TGTGCCAGCAGCCCCGACCTCTACGAGCAGTACTTC. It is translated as CASSPDLYEQYF.

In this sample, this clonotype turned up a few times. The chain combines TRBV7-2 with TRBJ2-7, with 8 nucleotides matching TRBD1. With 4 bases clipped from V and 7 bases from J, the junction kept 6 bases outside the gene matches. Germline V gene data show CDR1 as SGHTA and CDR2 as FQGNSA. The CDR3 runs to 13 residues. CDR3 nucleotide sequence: TGTGCCAGCAGCTCGGACAGGGTAAGGGAGCAGTACTTC. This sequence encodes CASSSDRVREQYF.

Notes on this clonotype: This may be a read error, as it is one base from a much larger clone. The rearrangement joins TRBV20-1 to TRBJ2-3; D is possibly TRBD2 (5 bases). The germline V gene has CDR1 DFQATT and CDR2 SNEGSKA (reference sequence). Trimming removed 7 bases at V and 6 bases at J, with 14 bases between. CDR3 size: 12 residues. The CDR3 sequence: CSVGKSWDTQYF. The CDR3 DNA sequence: TGCAGTGTCGGGAAGAGCTGGGATACGCAGTATTTT.

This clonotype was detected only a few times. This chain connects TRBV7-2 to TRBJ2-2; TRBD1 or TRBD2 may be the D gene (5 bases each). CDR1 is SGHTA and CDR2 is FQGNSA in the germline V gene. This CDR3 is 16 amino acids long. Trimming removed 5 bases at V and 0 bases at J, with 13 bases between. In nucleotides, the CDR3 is TGTGCCAGCAGCCGGTTGGGGACCTCGAACACCGGGGAGCTGTTTTTT. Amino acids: CASSRLGTSNTGELFF. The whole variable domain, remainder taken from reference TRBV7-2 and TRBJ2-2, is GAGVSQSPSNKVTEKGKDVELRCDPISGHTALYWYRQSLGQGLEFLIYFQGNSAPDKSGLPSDRFSAERTGGSVSTLTIQRTQQEDSAVYLCASSRLGTSNTGELFFGEGSRLTVL.

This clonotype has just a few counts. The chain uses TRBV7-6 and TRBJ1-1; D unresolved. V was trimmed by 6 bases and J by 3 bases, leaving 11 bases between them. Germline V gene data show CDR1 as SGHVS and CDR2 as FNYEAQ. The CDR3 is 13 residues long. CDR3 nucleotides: TGTGCCAGCAGAAATGTGGGGTACACTGAAGCTTTCTTT. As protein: CASRNVGYTEAFF.

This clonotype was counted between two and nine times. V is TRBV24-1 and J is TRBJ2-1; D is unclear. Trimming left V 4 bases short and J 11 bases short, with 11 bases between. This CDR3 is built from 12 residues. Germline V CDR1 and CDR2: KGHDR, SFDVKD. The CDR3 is CATSEGPWKQFF. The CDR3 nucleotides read TGTGCCACCAGTGAAGGCCCCTGGAAGCAGTTCTTC.

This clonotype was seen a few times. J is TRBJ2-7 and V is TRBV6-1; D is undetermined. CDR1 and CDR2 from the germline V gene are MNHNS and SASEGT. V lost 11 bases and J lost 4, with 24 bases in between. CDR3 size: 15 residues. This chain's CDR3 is CAALVPRSGRYEQYF. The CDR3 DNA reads TGTGCCGCTTTGGTCCCCCGAAGTGGTAGGTACGAGCAGTACTTC.

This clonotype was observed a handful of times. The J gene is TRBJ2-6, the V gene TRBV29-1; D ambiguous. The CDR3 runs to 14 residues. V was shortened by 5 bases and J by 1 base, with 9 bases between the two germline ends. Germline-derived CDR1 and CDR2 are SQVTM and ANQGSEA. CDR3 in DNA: TGCAGCGTTTACCAAGGTTCTGGGGCCAACGTCCTGACTTTC. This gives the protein CSVYQGSGANVLTF. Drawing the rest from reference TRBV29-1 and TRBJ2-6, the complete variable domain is SAVISQKPSRDICQRGTSLTIQCQVDSQVTMMFWYRQQPGQSLTLIATANQGSEATYESGFVIDKFPISRPNLTFSTLTVSNMSPEDSSIYLCSVYQGSGANVLTFGAGSRLTVL.

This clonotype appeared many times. CDR3 sequence: CSARGWRGDNEQFF. The DNA of the CDR3 is TGCAGTGCGCGCGGTTGGCGGGGGGACAATGAGCAGTTCTTC. The chain carries TRBV20-1 and TRBJ2-1, with 8 bases fitting TRBD2. The V gene end was trimmed by 6 bases and the J gene end by 5 bases; junction bases not matched to a gene: 9. The CDR3 totals 14 residues. Germline lookup yields CDR1 DFQATT and CDR2 SNEGSKA (reference sequence).